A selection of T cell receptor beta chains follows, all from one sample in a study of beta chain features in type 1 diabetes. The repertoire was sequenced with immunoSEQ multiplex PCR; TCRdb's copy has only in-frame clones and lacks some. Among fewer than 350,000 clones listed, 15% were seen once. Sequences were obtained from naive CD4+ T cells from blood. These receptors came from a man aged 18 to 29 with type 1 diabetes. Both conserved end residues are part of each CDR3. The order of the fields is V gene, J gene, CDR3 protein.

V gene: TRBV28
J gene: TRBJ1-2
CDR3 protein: CASRTRTGGNYGYTF

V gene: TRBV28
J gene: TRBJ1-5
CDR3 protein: CASTTHSNQPQHF

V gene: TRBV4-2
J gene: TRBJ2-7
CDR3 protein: CASSQPGVPYEQYF

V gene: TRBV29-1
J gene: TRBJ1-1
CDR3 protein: CSGRTGTGNTEAFF

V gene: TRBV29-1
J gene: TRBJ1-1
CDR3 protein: CSVVSGGRTEAFF

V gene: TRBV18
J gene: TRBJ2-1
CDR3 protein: CASSSKPGLARLRIYNEQFF

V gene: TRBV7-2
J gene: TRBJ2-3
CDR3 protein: CASSGTGGPDTQYF

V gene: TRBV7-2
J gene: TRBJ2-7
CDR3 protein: CASSVPGQGAVEQYF

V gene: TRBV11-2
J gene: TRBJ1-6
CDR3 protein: CASSLVVTGRNSPLHF

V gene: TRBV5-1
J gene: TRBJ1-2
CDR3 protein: CASSSRDRSGTGTF

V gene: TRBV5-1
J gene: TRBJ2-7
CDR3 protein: CASSPGQGIREQYF

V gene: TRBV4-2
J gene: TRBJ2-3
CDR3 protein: CASSYRGLAGGLIPDTQYF

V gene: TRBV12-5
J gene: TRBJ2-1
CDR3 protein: CASGWNGDRGYNEQFF

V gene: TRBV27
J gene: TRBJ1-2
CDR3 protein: CASSPQSGRGGYGYTF

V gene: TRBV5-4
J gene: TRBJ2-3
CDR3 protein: CASSLAGSGGDTQYF

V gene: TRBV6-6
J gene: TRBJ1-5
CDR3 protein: CASRDYSNQPQHF

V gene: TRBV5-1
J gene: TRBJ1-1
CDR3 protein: CASSLSVGGGGNTEAFF

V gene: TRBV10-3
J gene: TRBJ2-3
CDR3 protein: CAISAGPGGSTDTQYF

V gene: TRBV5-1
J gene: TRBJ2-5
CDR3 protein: CASSFRSGRQETQYF

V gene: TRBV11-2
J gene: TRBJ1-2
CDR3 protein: CASSSYRGPNYGYTF

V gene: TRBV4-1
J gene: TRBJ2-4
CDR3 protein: CASSHLLPGRDIQYF

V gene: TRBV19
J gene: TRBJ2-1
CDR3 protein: CASSMKTGLAGYNEQFF

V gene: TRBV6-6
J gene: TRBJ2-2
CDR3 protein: CASSYTSVGELFF

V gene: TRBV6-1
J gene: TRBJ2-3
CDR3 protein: CAISRGMRTDTQYF

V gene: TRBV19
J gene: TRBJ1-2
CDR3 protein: CASRQHKQGLASGYTF

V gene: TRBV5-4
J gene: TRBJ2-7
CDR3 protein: CASSQGGATYEQYF

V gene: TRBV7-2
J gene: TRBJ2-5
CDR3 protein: CASSTWTSGRETQYF

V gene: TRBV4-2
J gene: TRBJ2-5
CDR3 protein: CASSQDVAGQETQYF

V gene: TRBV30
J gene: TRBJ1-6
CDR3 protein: CAWSLNNSPLHF

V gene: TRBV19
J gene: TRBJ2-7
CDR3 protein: CASSATGFSYEQYF